This TCR beta chain came from a study of vaccination effects on CD4 cells after COVID-19. Germline assignment: CDR1 SGHVS and CDR2 FQNEAQ. This CDR3 has 15 amino acids. V was pared by 5 bases and J by 6 bases, with 6 bases of the junction left unmatched. Peptide-pool stimulation followed by sequencing identified expanded antigen-specific CD4+ clonotypes in the ViraFEST assay. With approximately ten days of culture completed, CD4+ T cells were isolated. Absence of prior SARS-CoV-2 infection characterized the vaccine recipients, who showed negative nucleocapsid antibodies. Sequenced by immunoSEQ multiplex PCR; TCRdb stores in-frame clones only, minus some. Among 35,000 to 45,000 clones listed, just over 75% were seen once. Regarding this clone: As yet, its antigen is unknown.

Findings and limits, study-wide: Both infection-induced and vaccine-induced clones contracted markedly at late post-vaccination timepoints.

The specimen comprised CD4+ T cells from PBMCs cultured with SARS-CoV-2 spike peptides, sampled before COVID-19 vaccination. This receptor was identified in a human donor who received a COVID-19 vaccine. The rearrangement joins TRBV7-8 to TRBJ2-1; TRBD1 matches at 11 bases. The DNA for the CDR3 is TGTGCCAGCAGCCGCGAGGACAGGGGGCGCAATGAGCAGTTCTTC. Translation gives CASSREDRGRNEQFF.